This is a list of T cell receptor beta chains from one sample in a study of shared clonotypes between healthy human individuals. Clones were sequenced by immunoSEQ multiplex PCR, and TCRdb holds only the in-frame ones, with some missing. The sample has 100,000 to 130,000 clones; 55% to 70% are singletons. Sequencing used memory CD8+ T cells sorted from blood. The receptors stem from a woman aged 25 to 39 in good health. Each CDR3 is given with its conserved first and last residue. Fields, in order: CDR3 DNA, CDR3 protein, D gene, clone size, V gene, J gene. The D gene is left open where the match is weak. Some rows mark clone size as missing; the rest say once, few, many or name a class of expanded clone.

TGTGCCAGTAGTCCAGCGGGACTAGCGGGAGAGACCCAGTACTTC	CASSPAGLAGETQYF	TRBD2	-	TRBV19	TRBJ2-5
TGTGCCAGCAGCCAACTCGCCCCTACTGAAGCTTTCTTT	CASSQLAPTEAFF	-	-	TRBV14	TRBJ1-1
TGTGCCAGCATGGCCCCCGGCTACGAGCAGTACTTC	CASMAPGYEQYF	-	-	TRBV11-2	TRBJ2-7
TGTGCCAGCAGCCACTTGTCAAGTAGTGGCTACACCTTC	CASSHLSSSGYTF	-	-	TRBV7-2	TRBJ1-2
TGTGCCAGCAGCGGACTAAGAAATGATAACTATGGCTACACCTTC	CASSGLRNDNYGYTF	-	-	TRBV9	TRBJ1-2
TGTGCCAGCAGTGATGGGGGGAGTGTTACTGAAGCTTTCTTT	CASSDGGSVTEAFF	-	-	TRBV25-1	TRBJ1-1
TGCGCCAGCAGGGGACAGAACACTGAAGCTTTCTTT	CASRGQNTEAFF	-	-	TRBV5-1	TRBJ1-1
TGTGCCAGCACCAATCCTGGGGGGTACGAGCAGTACTTC	CASTNPGGYEQYF	-	-	TRBV7-9	TRBJ2-7
TGCGCCAGCAGCTCCCCGGGCGCTAACTATGGCTACACCTTC	CASSSPGANYGYTF	-	-	TRBV5-1	TRBJ1-2
TGTGCCAGCAGTTTATCCCACCTGACTAGCTACGAGCAGTACTTC	CASSLSHLTSYEQYF	-	-	TRBV27	TRBJ2-7
TGTGCCAGCAGCTTTATCGGGACAGGGAACACTGAAGCTTTCTTT	CASSFIGTGNTEAFF	TRBD1	-	TRBV7-9	TRBJ1-1
TGTGCCAGCAGCTTAAGGTCCCGCTACAATGAGCAGTTCTTC	CASSLRSRYNEQFF	-	-	TRBV7-2	TRBJ2-1
TGTGCCAGCAGTTACCCGACCGGGGGCAGCACCTACGAGCAGTACTTC	CASSYPTGGSTYEQYF	-	-	TRBV6-5	TRBJ2-7
TGTGCCAGCAGCTTGACCCCTAGCAATCAGCCCCAGCATTTT	CASSLTPSNQPQHF	-	-	TRBV7-2	TRBJ1-5
TGTGCCAGCAGCCAAGACACACAGGGGCATGGCAATCAGCCCCAGCATTTT	CASSQDTQGHGNQPQHF	TRBD1	-	TRBV4-2	TRBJ1-5
TGCGCCAGCAGCCAATCCCCAGCGATTTTGGAGCTGTTTTTT	CASSQSPAILELFF	-	few	TRBV4-1	TRBJ2-2
TGTGCCAGCACGGAAGGCAGATCCACTGAAGCTTTCTTT	CASTEGRSTEAFF	-	few	TRBV25-1	TRBJ1-1
TGTGCCAGCAGTGACGGCCATGCCGGGGAGCTGTTTTTT	CASSDGHAGELFF	-	-	TRBV6-4	TRBJ2-2
TGTGCCAGCAGGCTAAGTTGGTGGGACTTTAGCGGGAAGCAGTACTTC	CASRLSWWDFSGKQYF	TRBD2	few	TRBV2	TRBJ2-7
TGTGCCACCAGCAGAGAAGGCAAATACGAGCAGTACTTC	CATSREGKYEQYF	-	-	TRBV15	TRBJ2-7
TGTGCCAGCAGCCCTGGTTTGCAGGGTAGTGGCTACACCTTC	CASSPGLQGSGYTF	-	few	TRBV7-9	TRBJ1-2
TGTGCCAGCAGCCCCCGGTTTGGGGAGCGGAACTCCTACGAGCAGTACTTC	CASSPRFGERNSYEQYF	-	-	TRBV7-9	TRBJ2-7
TGTGCCAGCAGTGAAACAACAGGAGGAGTCGAGACCCAGTACTTC	CASSETTGGVETQYF	-	-	TRBV6-1	TRBJ2-5
TGTGCCACCAGCAGAGAACGGGCGGGAGGCCCGATGGCAGATACGCAGTATTTT	CATSRERAGGPMADTQYF	TRBD2	-	TRBV15	TRBJ2-3
TGTGCCAGCAGCAAAGAGGACAGGGGGCGGCTCACTGAAGCTTTCTTT	CASSKEDRGRLTEAFF	-	once	TRBV21-1	TRBJ1-1
TGCAGCGTTGTCCCCTCGATGAGCGGGAGGGCCTACGAGCAGTACTTC	CSVVPSMSGRAYEQYF	TRBD2	-	TRBV29-1	TRBJ2-7
TGTGCCAGCAGTTCGATGGCGGTCTCCACAGATACGCAGTATTTT	CASSSMAVSTDTQYF	-	-	TRBV27	TRBJ2-3
TGCGCCAGCAGCACCCTGCCGGGAGTTACCGGGGAGCTGTTTTTT	CASSTLPGVTGELFF	-	once	TRBV5-1	TRBJ2-2
TGTGCCAGCAGTCTCAAAGGGCGGGAACGAACCGGGGAGCTGTTTTTT	CASSLKGRERTGELFF	-	-	TRBV27	TRBJ2-2
TGTGCCAGCAGTGACTGGAAAACAGGGATCGAGCAGTACTTC	CASSDWKTGIEQYF	-	-	TRBV6-6	TRBJ2-7
TGCGCCAGCAGCCAAGACGGACAGCCCCAGCATTTT	CASSQDGQPQHF	-	-	TRBV4-1	TRBJ1-5
TGTGCCAGCAGCTTACGACAGGGATACAATCAGCCCCAGCATTTT	CASSLRQGYNQPQHF	TRBD1	-	TRBV5-6	TRBJ1-5
TGTGCCAGCATTGAACCCGGGACTACTTCCGTCGATGAGCAGTTCTTC	CASIEPGTTSVDEQFF	TRBD2	once	TRBV28	TRBJ2-1
TGCGCCAGCAGCTTGGGGGGTGCCGCGCAGTATTTT	CASSLGGAAQYF	-	-	TRBV5-1	TRBJ2-3
TGTGCCAGCAGCTCGACAGGGGGAAACTACGAGCAGTACTTC	CASSSTGGNYEQYF	TRBD1	-	TRBV7-9	TRBJ2-7
TGTGCCAGTACTCCGGACAGGTCTAACAATCAGCCCCAGCATTTT	CASTPDRSNNQPQHF	TRBD1	-	TRBV19	TRBJ1-5